Sequencing of this T cell receptor (beta chain) was carried out in a study of identical twins. Many counts were recorded for this clonotype. The antigen remains unidentified. TCRdb passed the 5' RACE reads through MiXCR, listing each CDR3 protein once. The sample holds 200,000 or so distinct CDR3 sequences, roughly 15% seen once. Regarding the study as a whole: Within cord blood, abundant beta clonotypes carried fewer insertions, but memory repertoires showed no such trend.

With V trimmed by 2 bases and J by 1 base, 5 bases remained unmatched. The CDR3 loop spans 16 amino acids. Germline CDR1 and CDR2: SGHAT and FQNNGV. These data were also filed under a second study, of T cells expressing NK-cell markers. That source adds: Eight donors were sequenced, of whom seven were HCMV-seropositive, while the remaining one was HCMV-seronegative. It was still unclear whether expanded NKG2C+ T cell clones were HCMV specific.

The sample taken for sequencing was CD8+ T cells sorted from blood. The receptor's source is a woman aged 18 to 35 in good health. This chain links TRBV11-2 with TRBJ2-1; 7 nucleotides line up with TRBD1. The CDR3 loop is CASSLSQGQSYNEQFF. For the CDR3, the DNA is TGTGCCAGCAGCTTATCACAGGGGCAATCCTACAATGAGCAGTTCTTC.